The 9 T cell receptor beta chains below all came from one sample that was sequenced in a study of T cells in Graves' hyperthyroidism and ophthalmopathy. Amplification yielded TCR beta CDR3 regions, with RNA transcripts as the source. The HTBI primer set drove a first-round RT-PCR of the TCR CDR3. TCRdb processed the multiplex PCR reads anew with MiXCR; each CDR3 protein has one entry. In the table there are 360,000 or so distinct CDR3 sequences, roughly 15% of which are singletons. Source material: blood. The source of these receptors is a woman aged 55-70 years with Graves' ophthalmopathy.

The chain joins TRBV11-2 to TRBJ2-5, with D unclear. This CDR3 contains 16 residues. Germline CDR1 and CDR2: SGHAT and FQNNGV. V shed 0 bases and J shed 1 base, with 12 bases lying between them. CDR3 bases: TGTGCCAGCAGCTTAGATAGGGTTCAGACCCAAGAGACCCAGTACTTC. It encodes CASSLDRVQTQETQYF.

This clonotype was seen at least ten times. The chain joins TRBV7-6 to TRBJ2-1; TRBD2 matches 7 bases. In germline, CDR1 is SGHVS, CDR2 FNYEAQ. V was pared by 1 base and J by 7 bases, with 10 bases of the junction left unmatched. The CDR3 loop spans 16 amino acids. The CDR3 here is CASSLVVKRGLNEQFF. The CDR3 DNA reads TGTGCCAGCAGCTTAGTAGTCAAGCGGGGTTTGAATGAGCAGTTCTTC.

This clonotype was counted many times. The V call is TRBV2, the J call TRBJ2-3; weak D call: TRBD2 (10 bases). Germline loops: CDR1 SNHLY, CDR2 FYNNEI. This CDR3 is built from 20 residues. The ends were cut back, 9 bases at V and 4 bases at J, with 35 bases in the middle. The CDR3 spells CARKRPGQGAGGPSADTQYF. As DNA, the CDR3 is TGTGCCAGGAAAAGACCGGGACAGGGAGCGGGAGGGCCCTCTGCAGATACGCAGTATTTT. Drawing the rest from reference TRBV2 and TRBJ2-3, the complete variable domain is EPEVTQTPSHQVTQMGQEVILRCVPISNHLYFYWYRQILGQKVEFLVSFYNNEISEKSEIFDDQFSVERPDGSNFTLKIRSTKLEDSAMYFCARKRPGQGAGGPSADTQYFGPGTRLTVL.

This chain uses TRBV29-1 with TRBJ2-1; D is uncertain. Looked up from germline, CDR1 is SQVTM and CDR2 is ANQGSEA. The length of the CDR3 is 12 residues. The V gene lost 1 base and the J gene lost 5 bases, with 6 bases spanning the gap. CDR3 in DNA: TGCAGCGTTGAAGGGGGAAACAATGAGCAGTTCTTC. This codes for CSVEGGNNEQFF.

This clonotype was seen only a few times. This chain connects TRBV6-1 to TRBJ2-7, with 8 nucleotides matching TRBD2. From germline, CDR1 is MNHNS and CDR2 SASEGT. The CDR3 contains 15 residues. The V segment lost 6 bases and the J segment 7 bases; nucleotides outside the gene matches: 14. As DNA, the CDR3 is TGTGCCAGCAGACGGGAGGGGGGGTCCTCCCGGGAGCAGTACTTC. It encodes CASRREGGSSREQYF.

This clonotype was observed many times. J is TRBJ2-7 and V is TRBV2; possible D gene TRBD2, 5 bases. The germline V and J ends were trimmed by 5 bases and 2 bases, with 13 bases remaining between them. Germline V gene sequence: CDR1 SNHLY, CDR2 FYNNEI. The CDR3 has 14 amino acids. As DNA, the CDR3 is TGTGCCAGCAGTATTTCGAGCGGTACCTACGAGCAGTACTTC. Amino acid sequence: CASSISSGTYEQYF.

This clonotype was recorded at least ten times. V gene TRBV5-1 combines with J gene TRBJ1-1; the D is unclear. The CDR3 covers 16 residues. Germline CDR1 SGHRS, CDR2 YFSETQ. V gave up 0 bases and J gave up 1 base, with 13 bases separating them. The CDR3 region has the DNA TGCGCCAGCAGCTTGGGGGTGGCTTTGGGGAACACTGAAGCTTTCTTT. It translates to CASSLGVALGNTEAFF.

This clonotype was detected a few times. The rearrangement uses TRBV6-2 or TRBV6-3 and TRBJ2-1; 7 bases agree with TRBD2. Germline loops: CDR1 MNHEY, CDR2 SVGEGT. This CDR3 has 13 residues. After removal of 10 bases from V and 12 bases from J, the junction contained 15 bases not matched to a gene. For the CDR3, the DNA is TGTGCCACCCGACTAGCCCCCGTGGGGGGGCAGTTCTTC. Amino acids: CATRLAPVGGQFF.

This clonotype was detected many times. This chain connects TRBV7-9 to TRBJ2-1, with TRBD2 matching over 9 bases. Per the germline V gene, CDR1 is SEHNR and CDR2 is FQNEAQ (reference sequence). This CDR3 comprises 16 residues. Germline trimming cut 8 bases from V and 7 bases from J; bases unmatched to any gene: 15. The CDR3: CASALAVAGGGNEQFF. CDR3 bases: TGTGCCAGCGCCCTCGCGGTGGCGGGGGGGGGGAATGAGCAGTTCTTC.